This T cell receptor beta chain was captured by sequencing in a study of T cell clonotyping in hematopoietic cell transplantation. Whole-study findings and limits: Few recipient clonotypes overlapped donors; over 97% were de novo at given depth. Recipient TCR diversity dropped after transplant; expanded clonotypes rose from day 30 to 180.

Sequencing used immunoSEQ multiplex PCR; TCRdb keeps in-frame clones, though not all of them. Found here are about 41,000 clones, roughly 96% of them singletons; the top ten hold about 1%. The germline CDR1 and CDR2 sequences are SGHDT and YYEEEE. The ends were cut back, 0 bases at V and 1 base at J, with 10 bases in the middle. The CDR3 is 15 amino acids. On this clone: Antigen: not known.

The chain combines TRBV5-6 with TRBJ2-5; possible D gene TRBD1, 6 bases. This TCR derives from a man in his thirties or forties in good health. Some clones in this sample may be carry-over from other donors' samples. What was sequenced was peripheral blood mononuclear cells. The DNA of the CDR3 is TGTGCCAGCAGCTTGGCCGGGACACTCCAAGAGACCCAGTACTTC. Translated, it gives CASSLAGTLQETQYF.